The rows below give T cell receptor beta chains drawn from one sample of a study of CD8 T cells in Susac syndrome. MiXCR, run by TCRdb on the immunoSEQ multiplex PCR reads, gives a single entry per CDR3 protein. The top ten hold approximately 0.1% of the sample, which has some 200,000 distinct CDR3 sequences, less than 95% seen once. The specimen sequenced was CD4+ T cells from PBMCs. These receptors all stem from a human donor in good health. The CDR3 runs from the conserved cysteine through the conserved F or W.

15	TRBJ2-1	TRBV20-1	CSARETSYSYNEQFF
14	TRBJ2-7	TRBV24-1	CATSESGHSYEQYF
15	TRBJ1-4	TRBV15	CATSREGSGDEKLFF
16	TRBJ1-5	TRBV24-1	CATSDLQRGSNQPQHF
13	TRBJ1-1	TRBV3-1	CASSREGNTEAFF
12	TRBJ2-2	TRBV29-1	CSVEIGPGELFF
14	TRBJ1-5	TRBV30	CAWSVSTYNQPQHF
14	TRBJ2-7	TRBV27	CASSKLAGGYEQYF
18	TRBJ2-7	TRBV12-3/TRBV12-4	CASSLGPRPAGGPREQYF
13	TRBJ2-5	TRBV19	CASSAARAGGQYF
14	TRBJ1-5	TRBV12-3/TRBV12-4	CASSLQGAGQPQHF
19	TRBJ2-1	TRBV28	CASSSPDSARGSAYNEQFF
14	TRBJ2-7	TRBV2	CASGASARLGEQYF
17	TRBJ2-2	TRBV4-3	CASSRSRIGANTGELFF
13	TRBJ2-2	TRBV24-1	CATSDLSDGELFF
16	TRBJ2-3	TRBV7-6	CASSLGHQGSTDTQYF